Listed below are T cell receptor beta chains from one sample, sequenced in a study of cytomegalovirus exposure and HLA in healthy donors. Sequencing used immunoSEQ multiplex PCR; TCRdb keeps in-frame clones, though not all of them. The sample gives tens of thousands of clones, 75% to 80% of which show up once; approximately 3.6% is in the top ten. The specimen sequenced was PBMCs. Receptors originate from a woman between 40 and 55 years old in good health and CMV-seronegative. Both conserved end residues are part of each CDR3. Each record gives: D gene, J gene, clone size, V gene, CDR3 protein, CDR3 DNA. D genes are given only for firm matches. Part of the rows lack a size; the others show once, few, many or a class for expanded clones.

>TRBD1|TRBJ1-3|few|TRBV5-5
CASSWDSSGNTIYF
TGTGCCAGCAGCTGGGACAGTTCTGGAAACACCATATATTTT
>TRBD1|TRBJ1-2|.|TRBV15
CATSRRQGENYGYTF
TGTGCCACCAGCAGAAGGCAGGGGGAAAACTATGGCTACACCTTC
>TRBD1|TRBJ1-2|.|TRBV18
CASSPDRGSHGYTF
TGTGCCAGCTCACCGGACAGGGGAAGCCATGGCTACACCTTC
>.|TRBJ1-3|.|TRBV6-6
CASNIQGDSGNTIYF
TGTGCCAGCAACATACAGGGCGACTCTGGAAACACCATATATTTT
>.|TRBJ2-2|.|TRBV30
CAWRGLAHTGELFF
TGTGCCTGGAGAGGGCTAGCCCACACCGGGGAGCTGTTTTTT
>.|TRBJ2-2|once|TRBV5-3
CARSGRAGELFF
TGTGCCAGAAGCGGCAGGGCCGGGGAGCTGTTTTTT
>.|TRBJ2-1|.|TRBV4-1
CASSQDYWEYNEQFF
TGCGCCAGCAGCCAAGATTATTGGGAGTACAATGAGCAGTTCTTC
>TRBD1|TRBJ2-3|.|TRBV27
CASRSTGVTDTQYF
TGTGCCAGCAGATCGACAGGGGTTACAGATACGCAGTATTTT
>TRBD1|TRBJ2-7|.|TRBV5-1
CASRTDRSYEQYF
TGCGCCAGCCGAACGGACAGGTCCTACGAGCAGTACTTC
>TRBD2|TRBJ2-1|.|TRBV4-2
CASSPALAGSYNEQFF
TGTGCCAGCAGCCCGGCACTAGCGGGGTCCTACAATGAGCAGTTCTTC
>.|TRBJ1-5|.|TRBV2
CASRLAGLWYSNQPQHF
TGTGCCAGCAGGCTCGCAGGGCTGTGGTATAGCAATCAGCCCCAGCATTTT
>TRBD2|TRBJ2-7|.|TRBV6-5
CASSSAGGGNYEQYF
TGTGCCAGCAGTTCTGCGGGCGGGGGGAACTACGAGCAGTACTTC
>.|TRBJ2-3|.|TRBV5-5
CASTRGRSTDTQYF
TGTGCCAGCACCCGGGGGAGGAGCACAGATACGCAGTATTTT
>TRBD1|TRBJ1-1|.|TRBV19
CASSPGPGQGPLNTEAFF
TGTGCCAGTAGTCCCGGACCGGGACAGGGTCCGTTGAACACTGAAGCTTTCTTT
>.|TRBJ2-7|.|TRBV27
CASSPLYWTRGEQYF
TGTGCCAGCAGCCCCCTTTATTGGACACGTGGCGAGCAGTACTTC
>.|TRBJ2-6|.|TRBV28
CASSSQGGRSGANVLTF
TGTGCCAGCAGTTCACAGGGGGGGAGATCTGGGGCCAACGTCCTGACTTTC
>TRBD2|TRBJ2-2|.|TRBV6-4
CASSTSTSGDTGELFF
TGTGCCAGCAGTACCTCGACTAGCGGGGACACCGGGGAGCTGTTTTTT
>TRBD2|TRBJ2-1|.|TRBV19
CASSILASGGLNEQFF
TGTGCCAGTAGTATTTTGGCTAGCGGGGGGCTCAATGAGCAGTTCTTC
>.|TRBJ1-2|once|TRBV29-1
CSVVSSDNYGYTF
TGCAGCGTTGTATCTTCAGATAACTATGGCTACACCTTC
>TRBD2|TRBJ2-3|.|TRBV5-1
CASSSGGGARDTQYF
TGCGCCAGCAGCTCAGGCGGGGGGGCGAGAGATACGCAGTATTTT
>.|TRBJ2-3|once|TRBV5-4
CASSFGQRTDTQYF
TGTGCCAGCAGCTTCGGACAGCGCACAGATACGCAGTATTTT
>.|TRBJ1-4|.|TRBV9
CASSQGTVEKLFF
TGTGCCAGCAGCCAAGGGACTGTGGAAAAACTGTTTTTT
>.|TRBJ2-7|.|TRBV11-2
CASSLGGGRAYEQYF
TGTGCCAGCAGCTTGGGCGGGGGCCGCGCCTACGAGCAGTACTTC
>TRBD1|TRBJ1-6|once|TRBV9
CASSVGQAYGSPLHF
TGTGCCAGCAGCGTTGGACAGGCATATGGTTCACCCCTCCACTTT
>TRBD2|TRBJ2-3|.|TRBV27
CASSYSLRLAVTDTQYF
TGTGCCAGCAGTTACTCATTGCGACTAGCGGTCACAGATACGCAGTATTTT
>.|TRBJ1-1|.|TRBV7-9
CASSQAPGGISEAFF
TGTGCCAGCAGTCAAGCCCCGGGGGGCATTTCTGAAGCTTTCTTT
>.|TRBJ1-2|.|TRBV4-3
CASSQDPRGNYGYTF
TGCGCCAGCAGCCAAGATCCCCGGGGGAACTATGGCTACACCTTC
>.|TRBJ1-1|few|TRBV7-9
CASSLTQVNTEAFF
TGTGCCAGCAGCTTAACACAGGTGAACACTGAAGCTTTCTTT
>.|TRBJ2-7|.|TRBV28
CASSLRQTSYEQYF
TGTGCCAGCAGTTTAAGACAGACTTCCTACGAGCAGTACTTC
>TRBD1|TRBJ1-6|.|TRBV5-5
CASSLTSSGGPLHF
TGTGCCAGCAGCCTGACCTCATCAGGGGGACCCCTCCACTTT
>TRBD1|TRBJ1-5|.|TRBV7-2
CASSLDRDNQPQNF
TGTGCCAGCAGCTTGGACAGGGACAATCAGCCCCAGAATTTT
>.|TRBJ1-6|once|TRBV6-1
CASSEVHGNSPLHF
TGTGCCAGCAGTGAAGTCCACGGTAATTCACCCCTCCACTTT
>TRBD2|TRBJ2-7|.|TRBV27
CASRPTLAGGRGEQYF
TGTGCCAGCAGACCGACCCTAGCGGGGGGGCGGGGCGAGCAGTACTTC
>TRBD2|TRBJ2-3|.|TRBV5-1
CASSIRRQLAGGRTSTDTQYF
TGCGCCAGCAGCATACGACGGCAACTAGCGGGGGGCCGAACTAGCACAGATACGCAGTATTTT
>.|TRBJ1-5|.|TRBV11-2
CASSLSQWQPQHF
TGTGCCAGCAGCTTATCGCAGTGGCAGCCCCAGCATTTT
>.|TRBJ1-1|.|TRBV5-1
CASRAVGGSGNTEAFF
TGCGCCAGCAGGGCCGTAGGCGGGTCGGGGAACACTGAAGCTTTCTTT
>.|TRBJ2-7|.|TRBV10-1
CASSERGKVDYEQYF
TGCGCCAGCAGTGAGCGGGGGAAAGTGGACTACGAGCAGTACTTC
>TRBD2|TRBJ2-7|.|TRBV6-1
CASSETSGGRTGQYF
TGTGCCAGCAGTGAGACTAGCGGGGGGCGAACAGGGCAGTACTTC
>TRBD1|TRBJ1-4|few|TRBV2
CASRGQGGTNEKLFF
TGTGCCAGTAGAGGACAGGGGGGTACCAATGAAAAACTGTTTTTT
>TRBD1|TRBJ1-1|.|TRBV29-1
CSVEGQGGTEAFF
TGCAGCGTTGAGGGACAGGGGGGCACTGAAGCTTTCTTT
>TRBD1|TRBJ2-7|.|TRBV4-2
CASSQGQGWYEQYF
TGTGCCAGCAGCCAGGGACAGGGCTGGTACGAGCAGTACTTC
>.|TRBJ2-7|.|TRBV5-8
CASSLQGYEQYF
TGTGCCAGCAGCTTGCAGGGCTACGAGCAGTACTTC
>.|TRBJ1-1|.|TRBV4-2
CASSQDYQVVSTEAFF
TGTGCCAGCAGCCAAGATTATCAGGTCGTAAGCACTGAAGCTTTCTTT
>TRBD1|TRBJ1-1|.|TRBV18
CASSGGTANTEAFF
TGTGCCAGCTCAGGCGGGACAGCGAACACTGAAGCTTTCTTT
>TRBD1|TRBJ2-1|.|TRBV7-3
CASRIGGANNEQFF
TGTGCCAGCAGGATAGGGGGCGCGAACAATGAGCAGTTCTTC
>TRBD1|TRBJ1-1|.|TRBV5-1
CASSLGQGYNTEAFF
TGCGCCAGCAGCTTAGGACAGGGGTATAACACTGAAGCTTTCTTT
>.|TRBJ1-2|.|TRBV5-4
CASSLDGTLYGYTF
TGTGCCAGCAGCTTGGATGGCACCCTCTATGGCTACACCTTC
>.|TRBJ2-2|.|TRBV7-3
CASSSYTGELFF
TGTGCCAGCAGTTCCTACACCGGGGAGCTGTTTTTT
>.|TRBJ1-1|.|TRBV7-9
CASTPWTGTEAFF
TGTGCCAGCACCCCATGGACTGGAACTGAAGCTTTCTTT
>TRBD1|TRBJ1-2|.|TRBV5-1
CASSLAAGQGASYTF
TGCGCCAGCAGCTTGGCCGCTGGACAGGGTGCAAGCTACACCTTC
>.|TRBJ2-5|.|TRBV6-5
CASSPLGGVETQYF
TGTGCCAGCAGTCCCCTGGGCGGGGTTGAGACCCAGTACTTC
>TRBD2|TRBJ2-1|.|TRBV6-5
CASSSRLAGYNEQFF
TGTGCCAGCAGCTCACGACTAGCAGGGTACAATGAGCAGTTCTTC
>.|TRBJ2-5|once|TRBV5-6
CASSRPDWQETQYF
TGTGCCAGCAGTCGCCCGGACTGGCAAGAGACCCAGTACTTC
>TRBD1|TRBJ1-2|.|TRBV14
CASSHVRDRGLGGYTF
TGTGCCAGCAGCCATGTCCGGGACAGGGGGCTGGGTGGCTACACCTTC
>.|TRBJ1-1|.|TRBV5-5
CASSLYEGNTEAFF
TGTGCCAGCAGCTTGTACGAGGGAAACACTGAAGCTTTCTTT
>.|TRBJ2-1|.|TRBV5-1
CASSSGHFEQFF
TGCGCCAGCAGCTCGGGACATTTTGAGCAGTTCTTC
>TRBD1|TRBJ2-7|.|TRBV27
CASRRLGGQGPYEQYF
TGTGCCAGCCGCCGCCTCGGGGGACAGGGGCCCTACGAGCAGTACTTC
>TRBD1|TRBJ1-2|once|TRBV5-1
CASARTGSYGYPF
TGCGCCAGCGCCAGGACAGGATCCTATGGCTACCCCTTC